The source of this T cell receptor (beta chain) is a study of graft-versus-host responses after intestinal transplantation. Whole-study context: Tacrolimus and steroids were given for roughly 3 years to all recipients after anti-thymocyte globulin induction. Broader study findings: After transplant, early declines in HvG clones were associated with peak levels of circulating GvH clones. Some patients had graft-donor T cell macrochimerism. In their allografts, the ratios of graft-versus-host to host-versus-graft T cell clones were high.

Sequencing used immunoSEQ multiplex PCR; TCRdb keeps in-frame clones, though not all of them. Here the sample spans tens of thousands of clones, 70% to 90% being singletons. V shed 3 bases and J shed 0 bases, with 20 bases lying between them. This CDR3 comprises 18 residues. From germline, CDR1 is MNHNS and CDR2 SASEGT. A remark on this clone: Its antigen remains unidentified.

The gene calls are TRBV6-1 and TRBJ1-2; tentatively, D is TRBD1 (5 bases). This TCR derives from a human patient who received an intestinal transplant, so some T cells may come from the graft donor. The sequencing used PBMCs, collected approximately four weeks after intestinal transplant. In DNA form, the CDR3 reads TGTGCCAGCAGTGAGGCCGGACATGTTGAGTTTGCTAACTATGGCTACACCTTC. The encoded protein is CASSEAGHVEFANYGYTF.